This T cell receptor beta chain is drawn from a study of blood T cell repertoires in COVID-19. Study-level information: The origin of the acute and convalescent COVID-19 samples was the United States, Italy and Spain.

Trimming cost V 0 bases and J 2 bases; bases outside gene matches: 5. CDR3 length equals 18 residues. Germline V gene lookup returns CDR1 SGHNT and CDR2 YYREEE (reference sequence). Clones were read by immunoSEQ multiplex PCR, and TCRdb kept only the in-frame ones, dropping some. The table has some 96,000 clones, 85% seen once; the top ten hold roughly 13%. This receptor was identified in a man aged 50-60 years with active or convalescent COVID-19. Sequencing was carried out using peripheral blood. The rearrangement uses TRBV5-4 and TRBJ2-2; 12 positions match TRBD2. The DNA of the CDR3 is TGTGCCAGCAGCTTGGTATTGGGACTAGCGGGTAACACCGGGGAGCTGTTTTTT. Its protein product is CASSLVLGLAGNTGELFF.